One and the same sample provided the 21 T cell receptor beta chains below, sequenced in a study of CD8+ T cells in alopecia areata. Treatment specified: oral pan-JAK inhibitor, 5-10 mg twice daily. RNA, once extracted, was reverse transcribed into cDNA for use as the sequencing template. The assay was immunoSEQ multiplex PCR, and TCRdb's table has in-frame clones only and misses some. Of 150,000 to 200,000 clones in the sample, 50% to 65% were seen once. This specimen consisted of CD4+ T cells sorted from blood, obtained at week 24, from a patient treated with tofacitinib. The receptor set was obtained from a human donor with alopecia areata.

This clone was picked up a small number of times. The chain joins TRBV29-1 to TRBJ2-5, with TRBD1 matching over 7 bases. After removal of 7 bases from V and 3 bases from J, the junction contained 5 bases not matched to a gene. The CDR3 consists of 12 residues. Germline V gene sequence: CDR1 SQVTM, CDR2 ANQGSEA. The CDR3 nucleotides are TGCAGCGCCCGACAGGGCGAAGAGACCCAGTACTTC. Translating gives CSARQGEETQYF.

The chain couples TRBV4-1 to TRBJ2-1; D is uncertain. Trimming took 4 bases from V and 9 from J, leaving 10 bases between them. This CDR3 contains 12 residues. Looked up from germline, CDR1 is MGHRA and CDR2 is YSYEKL. The CDR3 sequence is CASSLQVTEQFF. The CDR3 nucleotides read TGCGCCAGCAGCCTTCAGGTAACTGAGCAGTTCTTC.

V and J are TRBV6-5 and TRBJ1-1; 8 bases match TRBD1. Trimming removed 2 bases from V and 1 base from J; junction bases left unmatched: 6. Per the germline V gene, CDR1 is MNHEY and CDR2 is SVGAGI. The length of the CDR3 is 16 residues. The CDR3 nucleotides are TGTGCCAGCAGTTACCGGCAGGGGGCCTGGAACACTGAAGCTTTCTTT. Protein sequence: CASSYRQGAWNTEAFF.

The chain couples TRBV30 to TRBJ1-1, with D possibly matching TRBD1 (5 bases). This CDR3 is 11 amino acids long. V lost 6 bases and J 10 bases, leaving 15 bases between the germline ends. Germline-derived CDR1 and CDR2 are GTSNPN and SVGIG (reference sequence). The CDR3 is CACITQVVAFF. The CDR3 DNA reads TGTGCCTGCATTACACAGGTTGTAGCTTTCTTT.

The V gene is TRBV30, the J gene TRBJ1-2; D gene uncertain. CDR1 is GTSNPN, CDR2 SVGIG, per germline (reference sequence). The germline V and J ends were trimmed by 0 bases and 6 bases, with 11 bases remaining between them. The CDR3 covers 13 residues. The CDR3, as DNA: TGTGCCTGGAGTGTAGCCAGGCAACATGGCTACACCTTC. This codes for CAWSVARQHGYTF.

The rearrangement uses TRBV4-1 and TRBJ1-4, with 8 positions matching TRBD1. The CDR3 runs 15 residues. Germline CDR1 reads MGHRA; CDR2 reads YSYEKL. V dropped 4 bases and J dropped 6; count of bases not matched to a gene: 7. DNA of the CDR3: TGCGCCAGCAGCCGAGAGGACAGGGTGGATGAAAAACTGTTTTTT. Protein: CASSREDRVDEKLFF.

The rearrangement uses TRBV7-7 and TRBJ2-5; the match to TRBD1 covers 11 bases. The V gene's germline CDR1 is SSHAT and CDR2 FNYEAQ (reference sequence). The length of the CDR3 is 16 residues. The junction had 9 bases not matched to a gene; V was cut back by 5 bases and J by 4 bases. The CDR3 spells CASSLGTGGSVETQYF. The CDR3 coding sequence is TGTGCCAGCAGCCTGGGGACAGGGGGATCAGTAGAGACCCAGTACTTC.

V and J are TRBV6-1 and TRBJ2-1; possibly TRBD2 for D (6 bases). Germline V gene sequence: CDR1 MNHNS, CDR2 SASEGT. The CDR3 consists of 14 residues. Trimming removed 8 bases from V and 0 bases from J, with 11 bases in between. CDR3 nucleotide sequence: TGTGCCAGCCTGACTAGATCCTCCTACAATGAGCAGTTCTTC. Its translation: CASLTRSSYNEQFF.

The chain has TRBV10-3 and TRBJ1-6; D uncertain. This CDR3 is built from 13 residues. In germline, CDR1 is ENHRY, CDR2 SYGVKD. Trimming took off 4 bases at V and 10 bases at J, with 11 bases between the two ends. This CDR3 reads CAISAASRSPLHF. CDR3 in DNA: TGTGCCATCAGTGCGGCGAGCCGGTCACCCCTCCACTTT.

The J gene is TRBJ2-7, the V gene TRBV29-1; the match to TRBD1 covers 7 bases. Germline-derived CDR1 and CDR2 are SQVTM and ANQGSEA. Trimming removed 4 bases from V and 0 bases from J; junction bases left unmatched: 12. The CDR3 covers 16 residues. CDR3 bases: TGCAGCGTTGTTGATGTAGGGGGCCTGAACTCCTACGAGCAGTACTTC. It specifies CSVVDVGGLNSYEQYF.

The chain uses TRBV5-6 and TRBJ1-5; TRBD1 matches at 8 bases. CDR3 length equals 14 residues. With 0 bases clipped from V and 5 bases from J, the junction kept 1 base outside the gene matches. Germline V CDR1 and CDR2: SGHDT, YYEEEE. The CDR3 loop is CASSLGDRYQPQHF. The DNA for the CDR3 is TGTGCCAGCAGCTTGGGGGACAGGTATCAGCCCCAGCATTTT.

The chain recombines TRBV28 with TRBJ2-3; D is possibly TRBD1 or TRBD2 (5 bases each). With 5 bases removed from V and 0 bases from J, the gap between germline ends came to 9 bases. The CDR3 loop spans 14 amino acids. Germline assignment: CDR1 MDHEN and CDR2 SYDVKM. For the CDR3, the DNA is TGTGCCAGCAGTGGGGGTTCTAGCACAGATACGCAGTATTTT. This encodes CASSGGSSTDTQYF.

The rearrangement joins TRBV20-1 to TRBJ2-7; D unclear. This CDR3 comprises 11 residues. The germline CDR1 and CDR2 sequences are DFQATT and SNEGSKA (reference sequence). Trimming removed 3 bases from V and 5 bases from J, with 8 bases in between. CDR3 protein: CSASLRDEQYF. CDR3 sequence (DNA): TGCAGTGCTAGTCTTAGGGACGAGCAGTACTTC.

This clone has a single count. The DNA for the CDR3 is TGTGCCAGCAGTCCACCCGGGTCCGTGGAGACCCAGTACTTC. Protein: CASSPPGSVETQYF. The J gene is TRBJ2-5, the V gene TRBV6-5, with D hard to call. CDR3 length: 14 amino acids. Trimming removed 5 bases from V and 5 bases from J, with 15 bases in between. The V gene's germline CDR1 is MNHEY and CDR2 SVGAGI.

This clone was seen only a few times. The chain links TRBV7-9 to TRBJ1-2; D is unclear. Deletions cut 4 bases from V and 8 bases from J, with 20 bases between. The CDR3 is 15 residues long. CDR1 is SEHNR, CDR2 FQNEAQ, per germline (reference sequence). The CDR3 coding sequence is TGTGCCAGCAGCTCCGAAAGCACCCGACTATGGGGCTACACCTTC. This encodes CASSSESTRLWGYTF.

This chain connects TRBV6-5 to TRBJ1-6, with TRBD1 as a possible D gene (5 bases). Germline lookup yields CDR1 MNHEY and CDR2 SVGAGI. Trimming shortened V by 6 bases and J by 9 bases, and 18 bases separated the two germline ends. The CDR3 is made up of 15 amino acids. The CDR3 here is CASRPQGSQGSPLHF. The CDR3 bases are TGTGCCAGCAGACCCCAGGGAAGTCAAGGTTCACCCCTCCACTTT.

V is TRBV5-1 and J is TRBJ2-7; D might be TRBD1 (6 bases). From germline, CDR1 is SGHRS and CDR2 YFSETQ. CDR3 length: 14 amino acids. V gave up 2 bases and J gave up 2 bases, with 11 bases separating them. CDR3 in DNA: TGCGCCAGCAGCTTTGACAGGATGGCCTACGAGCAGTACTTC. It codes for CASSFDRMAYEQYF.

The genes are TRBV5-1 and TRBJ1-1; a possible D gene is TRBD1 (5 bases). This CDR3 spans 15 amino acids. V was trimmed by 0 bases and J by 0 bases, leaving 9 bases between them. Looked up from germline, CDR1 is SGHRS and CDR2 is YFSETQ. As DNA, the CDR3 is TGCGCCAGCAGCTTGGAAGCAGGGCTGAACACTGAAGCTTTCTTT. This sequence encodes CASSLEAGLNTEAFF.

This clone was observed a handful of times. The chain joins TRBV29-1 to TRBJ1-3; D gene unclear. Germline loops: CDR1 SQVTM, CDR2 ANQGSEA. Trimming pared 5 bases from V and 2 bases from J, leaving 7 bases between. The CDR3 spans 12 residues. This CDR3 reads CSVMAPGNTIYF. In DNA form, the CDR3 reads TGCAGCGTTATGGCTCCTGGAAACACCATATATTTT.

Comment on this clone: Sequence at one end of the junction differs from germline and may be a read error. The gene calls are TRBV28 and TRBJ1-2; 7 nucleotides agree with TRBD1. CDR1 is MDHEN and CDR2 is SYDVKM in the germline V gene. The CDR3 contains 17 residues. The CDR3 DNA reads as TGTGCCAGCACGTACCGCGGTAGGGTGTCGGGACAAGGGGGCTACTCCTTC. Amino acids: CASTYRGRVSGQGGYSF.

This chain joins TRBV10-3 and TRBJ1-2, with TRBD1 identical over 9 bases. V dropped 8 bases and J dropped 7; count of bases not matched to a gene: 8. The germline V gene encodes CDR1 ENHRY and CDR2 SYGVKD. This CDR3 comprises 13 residues. CDR3 DNA: TGTGCCATCGGTCCGGGACAGGGAGTTGGCTACACCTTC. Protein product: CAIGPGQGVGYTF.